The entry below gives a single T cell receptor (beta chain) sequence along with its context. Its cognate antigen is unknown. Assay used: immunoSEQ multiplex PCR; TCRdb lists only in-frame clones, some missing. The repertoire holds tens of thousands of clones, with 70% to 80% as singletons. Germline V gene sequence: CDR1 LNHDA, CDR2 SQIVND (reference sequence). The CDR3 consists of 14 residues. Trimming removed 2 bases from V and 1 base from J, with 8 bases in between. The sample originates from a study of T cell responses to AZD1222 COVID-19 vaccine. Regarding the study as a whole: Among those given AZD1222, only six were seropositive at baseline. The study found Spike-specific TCR breadth and depth rose after two AZD1222 doses. Unmutated variant regions are reportedly the target of nearly half of TCRs that are spike-specific. Dominant CD4 TCR responses targeted spike regions 160-218 and 743-854.

The chain recombines TRBV19 with TRBJ1-1; D unclear. The sequence came from an adult in good health. This specimen consisted of peripheral blood, obtained on day 0 of AZD1222 vaccination. DNA of the CDR3: TGTGCCAGTAGTATAAAAACTCAGAACACTGAAGCTTTCTTT. It codes for CASSIKTQNTEAFF.